This TCR beta chain was captured by sequencing in a study of blood T cell repertoires in COVID-19. Across the study: Acute and convalescent COVID-19 samples came from the United States, Italy and Spain.

Produced via immunoSEQ multiplex PCR; TCRdb's table is partial and in-frame only. The top ten clones hold 1.8% of a sample with 430,000 or so clones, roughly 90% of them seen once. Germline V gene lookup returns CDR1 GTSNPN and CDR2 SVGIG (reference sequence). Trimming cost V 2 bases and J 5 bases, with 18 bases left between them. The CDR3 consists of 16 residues. Participant ages covered about 18 to 100 years across around 22 US areas. The clonotype originates from a woman aged 40 to 49 who had recovered from COVID-19. The V and J genes are TRBV30 and TRBJ1-4; TRBD1 is a possible D gene (6 bases). The sequenced sample consisted of PBMCs or T cells enriched from blood (not recorded which). The CDR3 sequence: CAWSNGQRIGNEKLFF. In DNA form, the CDR3 reads TGTGCCTGGAGTAACGGACAGAGAATAGGAAATGAAAAACTGTTTTTT. The entire variable domain, with the rest obtained from reference TRBV30 and TRBJ1-4, is as follows: SQTIHQWPATLVQPVGSPLSLECTVEGTSNPNLYWYRQAAGRGLQLLFYSVGIGQISSEVPQNLSASRPQDRQFILSSKKLLLSDSGFYLCAWSNGQRIGNEKLFFGSGTQLSVL.